The 25 T cell receptor beta chains in this list originate from one sample, sequenced in a study of blood T cell repertoires in COVID-19. The table came from immunoSEQ multiplex PCR; TCRdb's copy has only in-frame clones and leaves some out. The data contain about 140,000 clones, approximately 84% of them singletons. The sample comprised peripheral blood. These receptors came from a woman in her fifties or sixties with acute or convalescent COVID-19.

This chain connects TRBV27 to TRBJ2-7; tentative D call: TRBD1 (5 bases). CDR1 and CDR2 from the germline V gene are MNHEY and SMNVEV (reference sequence). With 2 bases removed from V and 0 bases from J, the gap between germline ends came to 8 bases. The CDR3 has 14 residues. DNA for the CDR3: TGTGCCAGCAGTTTAGCAGGGTACTCCTACGAGCAGTACTTC. Its translation: CASSLAGYSYEQYF.

The chain has TRBV10-1 and TRBJ1-3; 7 bases line up with TRBD1. J gave up 2 bases and V 6 bases, and 7 bases lay outside the gene matches. The CDR3 totals 15 residues. The germline V gene has CDR1 WNHNN and CDR2 SYGVQD (reference sequence). The DNA of the CDR3 is TGCGCCAGCAGCGGGACAGTATTCACTGGAAACACCATATATTTT. Its translation is CASSGTVFTGNTIYF.

This clone appeared a single time. V usage is TRBV29-1 and J usage is TRBJ2-1; D gene uncertain. V dropped 7 bases and J dropped 2 bases, with 9 bases sitting between them. The CDR3 length is 12 residues. The V gene's germline CDR1 is SQVTM and CDR2 ANQGSEA. CDR3 sequence: CSGETAYNEQFF. CDR3 nucleotides: TGCAGCGGAGAAACAGCCTACAATGAGCAGTTCTTC.

CDR3: CASSGGYEQYF. The CDR3 nucleotides are TGCGCCAGCAGTGGCGGCTACGAGCAGTACTTC. The chain is built from TRBV10-1 and TRBJ2-7; D is unresolved. CDR3 length: 11 amino acids. CDR1 and CDR2 (germline): WNHNN, SYGVQD (reference sequence). V shed 4 bases and J shed 3 bases, with 4 bases lying between them.

As DNA, the CDR3 is TGTGCCACCAGCGAATACACAAACAGGGGGCACCAAGAGACCCAGTACTTC. Translation: CATSEYTNRGHQETQYF. The chain carries TRBV15 and TRBJ2-5; 9 bases map to TRBD1. Germline-derived CDR1 and CDR2 are LNHNV and YYDKDF (reference sequence). V was pared by 5 bases and J by 0 bases, with 10 bases of the junction left unmatched. The CDR3 sequence is 17 residues long.

This clone was counted a single time. The V call is TRBV25-1, the J call TRBJ1-1; maybe TRBD1 (5 bases). Germline CDR1 is MGHDK and CDR2 is SYGVNS. The CDR3 extends over 13 amino acids. CDR3 residues: CGSKKDSSTEAFF. The CDR3 nucleotides read TGTGGTAGCAAAAAAGACAGTAGCACTGAAGCTTTCTTT. The full variable domain, in which reference TRBV25-1 and TRBJ1-1 provide the parts outside the CDR3, is EADIYQTPRYLVIGTGKKITLECSQTMGHDKMYWYQQDPGMELHLIHYSYGVNSTEKGDLSSESTVSRIRTEHFPLTLESARPSHTSQYLCGSKKDSSTEAFFGQGTRLTVV.

The V gene is TRBV7-9, the J gene TRBJ1-2; 7 nucleotides match TRBD1. The CDR3 extends over 13 amino acids. V shed 7 bases and J 3 bases; nucleotides not matched to a gene: 5. Looked up from germline, CDR1 is SEHNR and CDR2 is FQNEAQ (reference sequence). CDR3 residues: CASMGRGHYGYTF. CDR3 DNA: TGTGCCAGCATGGGAAGGGGGCACTATGGCTACACCTTC.

The genes are TRBV18 and TRBJ1-4; D may be TRBD1 (5 bases). This CDR3 is built from 15 residues. Trimming took 1 base from V and 5 from J, leaving 11 bases between them. CDR1 is KGHSH and CDR2 is LQKENI in the germline V gene. As DNA, the CDR3 is TGTGCCAGCTCACCACTCGGGGGGGAGAATGAAAAACTGTTTTTT. Residues: CASSPLGGENEKLFF.

The chain employs TRBV18 and TRBJ1-2, with D possibly matching TRBD1 (5 bases). The ends were cut back, 4 bases at V and 4 bases at J, with 13 bases in the middle. CDR3 length equals 14 residues. Germline V gene lookup returns CDR1 KGHSH and CDR2 LQKENI. Here the CDR3 reads CASSRTAGPYGYTF. Here the CDR3 DNA reads TGTGCCAGCTCACGCACAGCAGGGCCCTATGGCTACACCTTC.

This clone showed up just once. V is TRBV3-1 (or the pseudogene TRBV3-2) and J is TRBJ1-1; the D is unclear. The CDR3 totals 12 residues. CDR1 and CDR2 from the germline V gene are LGHDT and YNNKEL (reference sequence). Trimming took 8 bases from V and 3 from J, leaving 10 bases between them. CDR3 loop: CASRNPYTEAFF. The DNA for the CDR3 is TGTGCCAGCCGTAATCCGTACACTGAAGCTTTCTTT.

This sequence joins TRBV5-1 and TRBJ2-7; 7 nucleotides match TRBD2. CDR3 length: 15 residues. Trimming took 0 bases from V and 0 from J; bases not matched to a gene: 3. Per germline, CDR1 SGHRS and CDR2 YFSETQ. CDR3 sequence reads: CASSLGGGSSYEQYF. CDR3 in DNA: TGCGCCAGCAGCTTGGGCGGGGGAAGCTCCTACGAGCAGTACTTC.

The rearrangement uses TRBV9 and TRBJ2-5, with D possibly matching TRBD1 (5 bases). The ends were cut back, 4 bases at V and 5 bases at J, with 12 bases in the middle. Germline V gene data show CDR1 as SGDLS and CDR2 as YYNGEE. The CDR3 contains 13 residues. The DNA of the CDR3 is TGTGCCAGCAGCACCAGGGTTGGCGAGACCCAGTACTTC. Translating gives CASSTRVGETQYF. Looking up the rest from reference TRBV9 and TRBJ2-5 gives the full variable domain: DSGVTQTPKHLITATGQRVTLRCSPRSGDLSVYWYQQSLDQGLQFLIQYYNGEERAKGNILERFSAQQFPDLHSELNLSSLELGDSALYFCASSTRVGETQYFGPGTRLLVL.

The chain links TRBV5-5 to TRBJ2-7; 8 bases fit TRBD2. CDR1 and CDR2 from the germline V gene are SGHKS and YYEKEE (reference sequence). This CDR3 has 15 amino acids. V lost 4 bases to trimming and J lost 5 bases; unmatched junction nucleotides: 11. CDR3 DNA sequence: TGTGCCAGCAGCCCGGGGGGGACGTACAATAACGAGCAGTACTTC. Translating it yields CASSPGGTYNNEQYF.

The gene calls are TRBV12-5 and TRBJ2-3; 9 positions agree with TRBD1. V lost 6 bases to trimming and J lost 4 bases; unmatched junction nucleotides: 8. The CDR3 is 15 residues long. Germline V gene lookup returns CDR1 LGHNT and CDR2 FRNRAP. The CDR3 reads CASGSGQGSSDTQYF. DNA of the CDR3: TGTGCTAGTGGCTCGGGACAGGGAAGTTCAGATACGCAGTATTTT.

V usage is TRBV3-1 (or the pseudogene TRBV3-2) and J usage is TRBJ2-7; 7 positions agree with TRBD2. CDR1 and CDR2 from the germline V gene are LGHDT and YNNKEL (reference sequence). With 0 bases clipped from V and 1 base from J, the junction kept 6 bases outside the gene matches. The length of the CDR3 is 16 residues. The CDR3: CASSQDPCGGSYEQYF. The CDR3 region has the DNA TGTGCCAGCAGCCAAGATCCTTGCGGGGGATCCTACGAGCAGTACTTC.

Here the CDR3 DNA reads TGTGCCAGCAGCAGACAGGGGGCTAGTGAAAAACTGTTTTTT. Its translation is CASSRQGASEKLFF. The chain employs TRBV7-9 and TRBJ1-4; TRBD1 matches at 10 bases. V dropped 5 bases and J dropped 7; count of bases not matched to a gene: 4. Germline V gives CDR1 SEHNR, CDR2 FQNEAQ (reference sequence). The CDR3 length is 14 residues.

The chain uses TRBV3-1 (or the pseudogene TRBV3-2) and TRBJ2-7; no reliable D call. The germline V gene encodes CDR1 LGHDT and CDR2 YNNKEL (reference sequence). There are 15 residues in the CDR3. V was shortened by 3 bases and J by 0 bases, with 12 bases between the two germline ends. CDR3 coding DNA: TGTGCCAGCAGCCACCTGAGCCTCGGCTCCTACGAGCAGTACTTC. It translates to CASSHLSLGSYEQYF.

The rearrangement links TRBV28 to TRBJ2-3; D is uncertain. CDR3 length: 19 residues. Germline V gives CDR1 MDHEN, CDR2 SYDVKM. V was shortened by 3 bases and J by 2 bases, with 24 bases between the two germline ends. The CDR3 region is CASSLPSSAGSLPTDTQYF. As DNA, the CDR3 is TGTGCCAGCAGTTTGCCTAGTAGTGCTGGTTCTTTACCCACAGATACGCAGTATTTT.

V and J are TRBV9 and TRBJ1-6; D is uncertain. CDR3 size: 13 residues. CDR1 is SGDLS, CDR2 YYNGEE, per germline. V lost 4 bases to trimming and J lost 7 bases, with 9 bases between them. For the CDR3, the DNA is TGTGCCAGCAGCACCCACTTAAATTCACCCCTCCACTTT. Translation gives CASSTHLNSPLHF.

The chain employs TRBV15 and TRBJ1-2; the D is unclear. V lost 8 bases, J lost 8 bases, and 18 bases lay in between. Germline V CDR1 and CDR2: LNHNV, YYDKDF (reference sequence). This CDR3 has 13 residues. The chain's CDR3 is CATHVGVEGGYTF. The CDR3 DNA reads as TGTGCCACCCACGTAGGAGTAGAGGGCGGCTACACCTTC.

The chain joins TRBV6-6 to TRBJ2-7, with 8 nucleotides matching TRBD1. The CDR3 consists of 15 residues. The J segment lost 2 bases and the V segment lost 6 bases, leaving 9 bases of the junction unmatched. CDR1 MNHNY and CDR2 SVGAGI come from the germline V gene (reference sequence). DNA for the CDR3: TGTGCCAGCAGAACCGACAGGGGCCGCACCTACGAGCAGTACTTC. It yields the protein CASRTDRGRTYEQYF.

The chain carries TRBV5-1 and TRBJ2-1, with 7 nucleotides matching TRBD2. The V gene's germline CDR1 is SGHRS and CDR2 YFSETQ. The CDR3 runs 15 residues. V shed 6 bases, J shed 8 bases, and the junction held 14 bases outside the gene matches. The CDR3 here is CASMLTSPEVDEQFF. DNA of the CDR3: TGCGCCAGCATGCTGACTAGCCCAGAGGTCGATGAGCAGTTCTTC.

The chain carries TRBV28 and TRBJ1-5, with D possibly being TRBD1 (6 bases). Trimming cost V 2 bases and J 5 bases, with 10 bases left between them. Germline-derived CDR1 and CDR2 are MDHEN and SYDVKM. The CDR3 is made up of 14 amino acids. Here the CDR3 DNA reads TGTGCCAGCAGTTTACGGCAGGGGCATCAGCCCCAGCATTTT. It yields the protein CASSLRQGHQPQHF.

This clone was observed a handful of times. This chain joins TRBV19 and TRBJ2-5; TRBD1 agrees at 12 bases. Germline CDR1 LNHDA, CDR2 SQIVND (reference sequence). Germline trimming cut 10 bases from V and 5 bases from J; bases unmatched to any gene: 8. The CDR3 spans 14 residues. This CDR3 reads CATRDRGRGETQYF. CDR3 nucleotide sequence: TGTGCCACACGGGACAGGGGGCGAGGGGAGACCCAGTACTTC.

V is TRBV27 and J is TRBJ2-3, with D possibly TRBD1 on 6 matching bases. From germline, CDR1 is MNHEY and CDR2 SMNVEV (reference sequence). The CDR3 runs 14 residues. Trimming took off 5 bases at V and 4 bases at J, with 13 bases between the two ends. CDR3 nucleotides: TGTGCCAGCAGTACAGGGATTTCGCCAGATACGCAGTATTTT. This codes for CASSTGISPDTQYF.